This paragraph covers one TCR beta chain sequence. Its antigen is currently not known. No clone much larger than this one lies a single base away; base qualities are absent. The sample originates from a study of OX40 agonist ivuxolimab in advanced cancers. General notes on the study: Ivuxolimab, which targeted the costimulatory receptor OX40 (CD134), was an agonistic, fully human IgG2 monoclonal antibody. Partial responses occurred in three dose-escalation patients, of whom one had hepatocellular carcinoma and two had cutaneous melanoma. Intravenous ivuxolimab was administered to patients every 2 weeks at six dose levels: 0.01, 0.1, 0.3, 1.5, 3 and 10 mg/kg. Of the roughly 53 patients in dose escalation, about 19 had hepatocellular carcinoma, about 15 had melanoma, 9 had renal cell carcinoma and 9 had head and neck cancer. Prior anti-PD-1, anti-PD-L1 or anti-CTLA-4 therapy was permitted, and checkpoint inhibitors had been received by about 44% of dose-escalation patients. The purpose of peripheral TCRbeta sequencing was to test whether ivuxolimab changed TCR sequence diversity and led to clonal T-cell expansion. The dose-escalation cohort was 82.7% male with a mean age of about 65 years, ranging from roughly 23 to 90. The paper describes the monotherapy dose-escalation part (N of about 50 patients) of the phase I trial of ivuxolimab.

Patients with autoimmune disease history or receiving systemic immunosuppression were excluded from the trial. Peripheral blood for TCR sequencing was drawn from every dose cohort at baseline, at cycle 4 day 1 and at cycle 7 day 1. The samples were taken from a phase I, first-in-human, multicenter, open-label dose-escalation trial of ivuxolimab. Adults with locally advanced or metastatic melanoma, renal cell, hepatocellular, or head and neck squamous cell carcinoma were enrolled in the trial. Before TCR sequencing, CD4+ T cells and CD8+ T cells were sorted from peripheral blood as separate populations. V lost 0 bases and J lost 0 bases; the stretch between them is 9 bases long. The germline V gene encodes CDR1 GTSNPN and CDR2 SVGIG (reference sequence). The CDR3 numbers 15 residues from cysteine through phenylalanine. The DNA shown is the 45-base CDR3, in frame from base 1. For sequencing of the TCRbeta CDR3 region, genomic DNA was extracted from the sorted cells. The immunoSEQ Assay was used to sequence the TCRbeta CDR3 regions. TCRdb stores this immuneACCESS table with in-frame sequences only. Part of the clones is absent; in the studies checked, under half of the shortfall reflects unresolved V genes, and no reason is known for the rest. The sample contains roughly 61,000 clones, 80% to 90% of them found a single time. The top ten clones comprise under 3.5% of the sample.

Summary of the overall study and its limitations: At doses from 0.1 to 3.0 mg/kg, clonal expansion was seen in both CD4+ and CD8+ blood T cells between baseline and week 6. After ivuxolimab, more expanded clones were found on average in CD8+ T cells than in CD4+ T cells. Which antigens the clonally expanded peripheral T cells were specific for was not determined. Low levels of normalized T-cell clonal expansion were also seen in some patients who did not respond. In the 0.1-3.0 mg/kg groups, partial responders had among the lowest normalized peripheral clonal expansion, particularly in CD8+ T cells.

The chain couples TRBV30 to TRBJ1-3, with the D gene not clear enough to name. The material sequenced was CD4+ or CD8+ T cells sorted from blood, taken in a trial of the OX40 agonist ivuxolimab. The source is an adult with an advanced solid tumor such as melanoma, head and neck, liver or kidney cancer. The DNA sequence reads TGTGCCTGGAGTGTAAGGACTTCCTCTGGAAACACCATATATTTT. This yields the protein CAWSVRTSSGNTIYF.